The TCR beta chain described here comes from a study of shared clonotypes between healthy human individuals. CD45RO-negative cells were positively selected for CCR7, leaving out terminally differentiated effector memory CD45RA+ cells. The donors, healthy adults who were HIV-negative, had experienced no recent acute infections or vaccinations. The V end lost 3 bases, the J end lost 8 bases, and 6 bases lay between the germline ends. In germline, CDR1 is SGDLS, CDR2 YYNGEE. The CDR3 loop spans 11 amino acids. Comment on this clone: The same CDR3 is also encoded by other DNA sequences in this sample.

The protocol was immunoSEQ multiplex PCR, while the TCRdb copy is restricted to in-frame clones and leaves out a portion. Of about 2.2 million clones detected, about 93% appear once; the ten largest clones hold less than 2%. The V gene is TRBV9, the J gene TRBJ2-1; D is unresolved. Sequencing input: naive CD8+ T cells from PBMCs. The origin of this receptor is a man between 18 and 29 years old in good health. Some clones in this sample may be carry-over from other donors' samples. The CDR3 nucleotides read TGTGCCAGCAGCGCCGGCGATGAGCAGTTCTTC. Its translation is CASSAGDEQFF. The whole variable domain, filled in from reference TRBV9 and TRBJ2-1, reads DSGVTQTPKHLITATGQRVTLRCSPRSGDLSVYWYQQSLDQGLQFLIQYYNGEERAKGNILERFSAQQFPDLHSELNLSSLELGDSALYFCASSAGDEQFFGPGTRLTVL.